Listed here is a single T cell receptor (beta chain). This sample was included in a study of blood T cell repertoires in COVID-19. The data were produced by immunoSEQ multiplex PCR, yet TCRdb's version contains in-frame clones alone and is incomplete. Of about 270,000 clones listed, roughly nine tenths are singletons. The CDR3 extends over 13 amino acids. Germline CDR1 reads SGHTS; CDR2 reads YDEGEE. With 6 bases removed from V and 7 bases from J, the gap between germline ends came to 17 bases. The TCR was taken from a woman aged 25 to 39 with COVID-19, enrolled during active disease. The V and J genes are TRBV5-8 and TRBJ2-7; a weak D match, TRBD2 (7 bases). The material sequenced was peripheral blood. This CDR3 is CASNRRGAGEQYF. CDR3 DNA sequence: TGTGCCAGCAACCGACGGGGGGCCGGGGAGCAGTACTTC.